This is a list of T cell receptor beta chains from one sample in a study of T cells after yellow fever vaccination. TCRdb re-called the 5' RACE reads with MiXCR, one entry per CDR3 protein. Here the sample spans 500,000 to 650,000 distinct CDR3 sequences, about 13% being singletons. The material sequenced was PBMCs, taken on the day of the yellow fever booster vaccination. The receptors derive from a man aged 30 to 45 who received the YFV17D yellow fever vaccine. Each CDR3 is given without its conserved first and last residue. The order of the fields is D gene, V gene, J gene, CDR3 protein. The D gene is left open where the match is weak.

D: -
V: TRBV28
J: TRBJ1-1
CDR3: ASSSPGEGTEAF

D: -
V: TRBV18
J: TRBJ2-4
CDR3: ASSKNAGAAADIQY

D: TRBD1
V: TRBV7-8
J: TRBJ1-5
CDR3: ASSADRANQPQH

D: -
V: TRBV4-2
J: TRBJ2-1
CDR3: ASSPGIISYNEQF

D: -
V: TRBV7-2
J: TRBJ2-1
CDR3: ASSWATYNEQF

D: -
V: TRBV12-3/TRBV12-4
J: TRBJ1-5
CDR3: ASSLAANSNQPQH

D: -
V: TRBV15
J: TRBJ1-3
CDR3: ATRPGVSGNTIY

D: -
V: TRBV27
J: TRBJ2-7
CDR3: ASSLSIVRSYEQY

D: TRBD1
V: TRBV19
J: TRBJ2-5
CDR3: ASSVLQGAGLGETQY

D: -
V: TRBV7-9
J: TRBJ2-2
CDR3: ASTPHQGGKYTGELF

D: TRBD2
V: TRBV20-1
J: TRBJ2-7
CDR3: SARPSTSGGHEQY

D: TRBD2
V: TRBV29-1
J: TRBJ2-2
CDR3: NRRGGISGELF

D: TRBD1
V: TRBV5-1
J: TRBJ2-4
CDR3: ASSLEGQKNIQY